This T cell receptor (beta chain) was sequenced for a study of PD-1 blockade in classical Hodgkin lymphoma. Whole-study context: It was nivolumab at 3 mg/kg, given intravenously every 2 weeks, that patients received.

The repertoire was sequenced with immunoSEQ multiplex PCR; TCRdb's copy has only in-frame clones and lacks some. This table has 50,000 to 75,000 clones, more than 80% appearing once. Germline loops: CDR1 SEHNR, CDR2 FQNEAQ (reference sequence). V was trimmed by 1 base and J by 3 bases, leaving 15 bases between them. CDR3 length: 16 residues. Each patient relapsed following autologous stem cell transplantation, and prior brentuximab vedotin exposure differed. Sequenced here: peripheral blood mononuclear cells (PBMCs), sampled at baseline. The chain employs TRBV7-9 and TRBJ1-2; a possible D gene is TRBD1 (5 bases). This receptor was obtained from a human donor with classical Hodgkin lymphoma. The CDR3 nucleotides read TGTGCCAGCAGCTTAGTAGGGGCGAGATTTGACTATGGCTACACCTTC. Translated: CASSLVGARFDYGYTF.